The following is a T cell receptor (beta chain) sequence with its context. The sample is drawn from a study of T cells after somatic rescue of genetic block. The data were produced by immunoSEQ multiplex PCR, yet TCRdb's version contains in-frame clones alone and is incomplete. The table includes some 9,200 clones, around 70% detected once. The receptor comes from a boy between 10 and 17 years old. Sequencing was performed on peripheral blood mononuclear cells (PBMCs).

The CDR3 spells CASSSGTANEKLFF. Here the CDR3 DNA reads TGTGCCAGCAGTTCGGGGACAGCAAATGAAAAACTGTTTTTT. This sequence joins TRBV6-6 and TRBJ1-4, with 7 positions matching TRBD1. The V gene end was trimmed by 4 bases and the J gene end by 5 bases; junction bases not matched to a gene: 4. The CDR3 contains 14 residues. The germline V gene has CDR1 MNHNY and CDR2 SVGAGI (reference sequence).